The T cell receptor (beta chain) under discussion was sequenced for a study of cytomegalovirus exposure and HLA in healthy donors. The overall study: Roughly 80 million unique TCRs from HLA-typed donors were held in an early data release.

The PCR ran on 60 Vbeta and 13 Jbeta primers. The repertoire was sequenced with immunoSEQ multiplex PCR; TCRdb's copy has only in-frame clones and lacks some. Of some 150,000 clones listed, roughly three quarters are singletons. Study-level points and caveats: In a later analysis, V- and J-gene trimming of beta chains associated with a DCLRE1C missense variant, replicated independently. Rates of TCR association differed by HLA locus in a later analysis, with DRB1 highest and HLA-C lowest. As was reported, the HLA-A and HLA-B alleles of most subjects were accurately predicted from TCR beta sequences.

With respect to this clone: Its antigen remains unidentified.

Sample: PBMCs. The receptor comes from a man aged 30-40 years in good health and CMV-seropositive.

The CDR3 DNA sequence: TGTGCCAGCAGTTACCTAGCGGGAGGAGGCGATGAGCAGTTCTTC. It translates to CASSYLAGGGDEQFF. The chain joins TRBV6-6 to TRBJ2-1; 11 bases fit TRBD2. CDR3 length equals 15 residues. CDR1 and CDR2 from the germline V gene are MNHNY and SVGAGI (reference sequence). The junction had 5 bases not matched to a gene; V was cut back by 2 bases and J by 8 bases.